The 30 T cell receptor beta chains presented below share a single source sample, sequenced in a study of monozygotic twins with inflammatory bowel disease. TCRdb re-called the 5' RACE reads and gives one entry per CDR3 protein, without DNA. Here the sample table reports about 440,000 distinct CDR3 sequences. Material: blood. The receptors originated from a human donor with ulcerative colitis or Crohn's disease, or a healthy co-twin of an affected twin (not recorded which).

The chain joins TRBV3-1 to TRBJ2-3; TCRdb's D call, TRBD1, is unchecked because there is no DNA. CDR3 length equals 14 residues. Germline CDR1 LGHDT, CDR2 YNNKEL (reference sequence). CDR3 loop: CASSQRGGTDTQYF.

The chain employs TRBV5-1 and TRBJ2-7; TCRdb selects TRBD2, and the lack of DNA leaves this call unchecked. Per germline, CDR1 SGHRS and CDR2 YFSETQ. The CDR3 runs 15 residues. CDR3 amino acids: CASSLGDLKRSEQYF.

The genes are TRBV6-2 or TRBV6-3 and TRBJ2-2. The CDR3 runs 15 residues. Germline V gives CDR1 MNHEY, CDR2 SVGEGT. The CDR3 spells CASRAFHLNTGELFF.

CDR3 region: CASSSLTATEAFF. The chain has TRBV5-5 and TRBJ1-1; TCRdb's D call, TRBD1, is unchecked because there is no DNA. Germline V lookup: CDR1 SGHKS, CDR2 YYEKEE (reference sequence). CDR3 length equals 13 residues.

The rearrangement joins TRBV11-2 to TRBJ2-2. The CDR3 extends over 14 amino acids. Per the germline V gene, CDR1 is SGHAT and CDR2 is FQNNGV. The CDR3 here is CASSTLWLIGELFF.

This chain joins TRBV18 and TRBJ2-3; TCRdb designates TRBD1, a call that cannot be tested without DNA. CDR1 is KGHSH, CDR2 LQKENI, per germline. The CDR3 contains 19 residues. The CDR3 reads CASSPDSQGRLFEADTQYF.

The CDR3 sequence is CSALSPRDRPFF. The V and J genes are TRBV20-1 and TRBJ2-1; TCRdb designates TRBD1, a call that cannot be tested without DNA. This CDR3 has 12 amino acids. Germline loops: CDR1 DFQATT, CDR2 SNEGSKA (reference sequence).

The rearrangement links TRBV5-1 to TRBJ2-1; TCRdb proposes TRBD2, but this gene call is untestable without DNA. The CDR3 is made up of 15 amino acids. In germline, CDR1 is SGHRS, CDR2 YFSETQ. CDR3 in amino acids: CASSLGGLTFDEQFF. The full variable domain, with the rest looked up from reference TRBV5-1 and TRBJ2-1, is KAGVTQTPRYLIKTRGQQVTLSCSPISGHRSVSWYQQTPGQGLQFLFEYFSETQRNKGNFPGRFSGRQFSNSRSEMNVSTLELGDSALYLCASSLGGLTFDEQFFGPGTRLTVL.

The chain joins TRBV30 to TRBJ1-1. Germline CDR1 GTSNPN, CDR2 SVGIG (reference sequence). The CDR3 runs 14 residues. This CDR3 reads CAWSVLIVNTEAFF. Full variable domain (outside the CDR3, taken from reference TRBV30 and TRBJ1-1): SQTIHQWPATLVQPVGSPLSLECTVEGTSNPNLYWYRQAAGRGLQLLFYSVGIGQISSEVPQNLSASRPQDRQFILSSKKLLLSDSGFYLCAWSVLIVNTEAFFGQGTRLTVV.

The chain couples TRBV20-1 to TRBJ2-1; with no DNA, the TCRdb D assignment of TRBD2 cannot be verified. The CDR3 sequence is 15 residues long. From germline, CDR1 is DFQATT and CDR2 SNEGSKA (reference sequence). The CDR3 spells CSAREASGVYNEQFF.

This sequence joins TRBV20-1 and TRBJ1-5. This CDR3 comprises 15 residues. Germline V CDR1 and CDR2: DFQATT, SNEGSKA (reference sequence). This chain's CDR3 is CSARDSRGGNQPQHF.

This chain uses TRBV7-2 with TRBJ2-7; without DNA, the TCRdb call of TRBD2 cannot be checked. The germline CDR1 and CDR2 sequences are SGHTA and FQGNSA. The CDR3 runs to 15 residues. The CDR3 here is CASSLGTRLAYEQYF.

This chain connects TRBV10-3 to TRBJ2-2. Germline values: CDR1 ENHRY, CDR2 SYGVKD. The CDR3 has 14 residues. CDR3 amino acids: CAIGNGADTGELFF.

This CDR3 is CASSFIANTEAFF. The chain has TRBV6-6 and TRBJ1-1. The germline V gene encodes CDR1 MNHNY and CDR2 SVGAGI (reference sequence). This CDR3 has 13 amino acids.

The gene calls are TRBV28 and TRBJ2-1; TCRdb lists TRBD2, though no DNA is available to test this call. The CDR3 has 16 residues. CDR1 is MDHEN, CDR2 SYDVKM, per germline. The CDR3 loop is CASRGAGGSTLDEQFF.

The gene calls are TRBV7-2 and TRBJ2-3; TCRdb's D call, TRBD2, is unchecked because there is no DNA. There are 17 residues in the CDR3. Per germline, CDR1 SGHTA and CDR2 FQGNSA. The CDR3 here is CASSSPTTSLGTDTQYF.

This sequence joins TRBV20-1 and TRBJ2-7; TCRdb's D gene call, TRBD1, goes unchecked for lack of DNA. Per the germline V gene, CDR1 is DFQATT and CDR2 is SNEGSKA (reference sequence). The CDR3 runs 12 residues. CDR3 residues: CSALRQGNEQYF.

The chain uses TRBV10-3 and TRBJ1-1. In germline, CDR1 is ENHRY, CDR2 SYGVKD. The CDR3 length is 12 residues. CDR3 protein: CAIRSDITEAFF.

The chain is built from TRBV29-1 and TRBJ2-3; without DNA, the TCRdb call of TRBD1 cannot be checked. The germline CDR1 and CDR2 sequences are SQVTM and ANQGSEA. This CDR3 contains 15 residues. This chain's CDR3 is CSAIGRGRSTDTQYF.

CDR3 protein: CASSTTGQETQYF. The V and J genes are TRBV7-2 and TRBJ2-5; TCRdb picks TRBD1, but there is no DNA to check that call. This CDR3 comprises 13 residues. Germline CDR1 reads SGHTA; CDR2 reads FQGNSA.

This rearrangement joins TRBV20-1 to TRBJ2-6; the D call from TCRdb, TRBD1, cannot be confirmed without DNA. This CDR3 region has 17 residues. Per the germline V gene, CDR1 is DFQATT and CDR2 is SNEGSKA (reference sequence). Here the CDR3 reads CSARGGGSDSGANVLTF.

The gene calls are TRBV30 and TRBJ2-7; TCRdb gives TRBD2 as the D gene, but with no DNA this cannot be confirmed. This CDR3 is 14 amino acids long. CDR1 GTSNPN and CDR2 SVGIG come from the germline V gene (reference sequence). The CDR3 region is CAWSRLAGTDEQYF.

The J gene is TRBJ2-1, the V gene TRBV18; the D call from TCRdb, TRBD1, cannot be confirmed without DNA. Germline V gene lookup returns CDR1 KGHSH and CDR2 LQKENI. There are 16 residues in the CDR3. CDR3 amino acids: CASSPTSGGGYNEQFF.

This chain uses TRBV12-3 or TRBV12-4 with TRBJ1-5; the TRBD1 assignment by TCRdb is unverifiable without DNA. CDR3 length: 14 amino acids. The CDR3: CASSLTGDNQPQHF.

This chain uses TRBV5-1 with TRBJ2-1. Per germline, CDR1 SGHRS and CDR2 YFSETQ. This CDR3 is built from 13 residues. Here the CDR3 reads CASSLAKGNEQFF.

V and J are TRBV7-3 and TRBJ2-3; TCRdb gives TRBD1 as the D gene, but with no DNA this cannot be confirmed. CDR3 length equals 17 residues. Germline V CDR1 and CDR2: SGHTA, FQGTGA. CDR3: CASSLNPGSGGRDTQYF.

The gene calls are TRBV7-9 and TRBJ2-1. The CDR3 is made up of 15 amino acids. From germline, CDR1 is SEHNR and CDR2 FQNEAQ (reference sequence). CDR3 residues: CASSLVETTYNEQFF.

V usage is TRBV11-2 and J usage is TRBJ1-1; with no DNA, the TCRdb D assignment of TRBD1 cannot be verified. Looked up from germline, CDR1 is SGHAT and CDR2 is FQNNGV. The CDR3 loop spans 12 amino acids. The chain's CDR3 is CASSSTWAGPFF.

The chain recombines TRBV7-2 with TRBJ2-1; TCRdb returns TRBD1, unconfirmable since there is no DNA. The CDR3 is 15 amino acids. Germline CDR1 reads SGHTA; CDR2 reads FQGNSA. This chain's CDR3 is CASSSVRDTYNEQFF.

The chain has TRBV7-2 and TRBJ2-5; TCRdb's assignment of TRBD2 cannot be checked, as there is no DNA. Looked up from germline, CDR1 is SGHTA and CDR2 is FQGNSA. CDR3 length equals 15 residues. CDR3 sequence reads: CASSFDGRAGETQYF.